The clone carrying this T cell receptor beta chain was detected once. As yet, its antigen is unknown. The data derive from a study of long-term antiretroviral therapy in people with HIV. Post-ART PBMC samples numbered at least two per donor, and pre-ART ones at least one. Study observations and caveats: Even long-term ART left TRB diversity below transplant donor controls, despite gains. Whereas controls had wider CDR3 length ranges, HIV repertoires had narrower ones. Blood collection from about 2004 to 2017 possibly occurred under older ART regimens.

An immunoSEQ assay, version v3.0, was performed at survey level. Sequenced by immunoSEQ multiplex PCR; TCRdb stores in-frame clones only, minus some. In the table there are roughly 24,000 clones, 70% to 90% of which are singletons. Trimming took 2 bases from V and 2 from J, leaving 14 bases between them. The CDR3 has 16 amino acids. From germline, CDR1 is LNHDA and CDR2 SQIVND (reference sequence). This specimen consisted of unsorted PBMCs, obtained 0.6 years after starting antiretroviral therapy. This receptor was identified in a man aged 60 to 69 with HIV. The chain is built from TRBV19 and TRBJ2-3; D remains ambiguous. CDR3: CASSIRVQPYTDTQYF. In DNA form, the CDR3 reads TGTGCCAGTAGTATACGCGTACAGCCCTACACAGATACGCAGTATTTT.